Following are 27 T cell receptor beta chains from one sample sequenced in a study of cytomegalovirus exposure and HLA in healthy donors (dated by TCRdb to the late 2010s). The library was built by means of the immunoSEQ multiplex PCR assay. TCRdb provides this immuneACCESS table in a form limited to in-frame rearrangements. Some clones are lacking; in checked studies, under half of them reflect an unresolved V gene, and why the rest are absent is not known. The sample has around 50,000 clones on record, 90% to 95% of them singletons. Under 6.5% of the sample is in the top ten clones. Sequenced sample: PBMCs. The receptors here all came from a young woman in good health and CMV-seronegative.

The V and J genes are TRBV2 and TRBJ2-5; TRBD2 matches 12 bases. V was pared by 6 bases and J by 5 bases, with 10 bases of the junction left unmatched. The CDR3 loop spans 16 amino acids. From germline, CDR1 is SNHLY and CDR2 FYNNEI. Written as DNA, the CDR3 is TGTGCCAGCAGAAGACTAGCGGGGGCCAATTGGGAGACCCAGTACTTC. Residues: CASRRLAGANWETQYF.

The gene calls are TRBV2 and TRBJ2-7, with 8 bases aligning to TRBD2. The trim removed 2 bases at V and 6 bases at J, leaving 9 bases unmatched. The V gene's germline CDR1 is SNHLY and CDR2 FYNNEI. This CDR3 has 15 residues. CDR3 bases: TGTGCCAGCAGTGAATATCGCAGCGGGAGTAGCGAGCAGTACGTC. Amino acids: CASSEYRSGSSEQYV.

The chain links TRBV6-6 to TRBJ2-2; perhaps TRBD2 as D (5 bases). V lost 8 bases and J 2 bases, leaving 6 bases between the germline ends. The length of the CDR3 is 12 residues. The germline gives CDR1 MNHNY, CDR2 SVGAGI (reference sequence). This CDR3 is CASGSNTGELFF. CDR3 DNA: TGTGCCAGCGGGAGCAACACCGGGGAGCTGTTTTTT.

CDR3 DNA: TGTGCCAGCAGCTTAGCATCTAGCGCCGGGGAGCTGTTTTTT. Protein sequence: CASSLASSAGELFF. The rearrangement uses TRBV7-6 and TRBJ2-2, with D maybe TRBD2 (6 bases). This CDR3 contains 14 residues. CDR1 and CDR2 from the germline V gene are SGHVS and FNYEAQ. With 0 bases removed from V and 6 bases from J, the gap between germline ends came to 8 bases.

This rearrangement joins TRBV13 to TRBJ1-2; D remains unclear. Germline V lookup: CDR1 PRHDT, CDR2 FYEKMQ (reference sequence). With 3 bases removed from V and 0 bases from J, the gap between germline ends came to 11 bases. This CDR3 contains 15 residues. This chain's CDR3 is CASSFFQEANYGYTF. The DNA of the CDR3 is TGTGCCAGCAGCTTCTTCCAGGAAGCTAACTATGGCTACACCTTC.

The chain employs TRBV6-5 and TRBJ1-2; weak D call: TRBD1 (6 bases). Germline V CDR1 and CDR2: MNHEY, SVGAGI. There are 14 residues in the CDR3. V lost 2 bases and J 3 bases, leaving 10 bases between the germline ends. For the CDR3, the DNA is TGTGCCAGCAGTTACCCGACAGGCTACTATGGCTACACCTTC. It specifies CASSYPTGYYGYTF.

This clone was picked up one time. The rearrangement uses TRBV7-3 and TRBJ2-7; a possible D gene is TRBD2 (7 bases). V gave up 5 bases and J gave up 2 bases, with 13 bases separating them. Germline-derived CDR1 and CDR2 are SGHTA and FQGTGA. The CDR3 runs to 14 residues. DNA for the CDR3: TGTGCCAGCAGCGCTTGGGGGGGCGCCTACGAGCAGTACTTC. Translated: CASSAWGGAYEQYF.

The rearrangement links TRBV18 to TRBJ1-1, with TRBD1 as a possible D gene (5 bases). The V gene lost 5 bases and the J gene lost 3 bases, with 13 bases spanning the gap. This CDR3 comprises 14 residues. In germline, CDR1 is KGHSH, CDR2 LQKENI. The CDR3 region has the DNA TGTGCCAGCTCAGAGCAGGGTGGTGACACTGAAGCTTTCTTT. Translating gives CASSEQGGDTEAFF.

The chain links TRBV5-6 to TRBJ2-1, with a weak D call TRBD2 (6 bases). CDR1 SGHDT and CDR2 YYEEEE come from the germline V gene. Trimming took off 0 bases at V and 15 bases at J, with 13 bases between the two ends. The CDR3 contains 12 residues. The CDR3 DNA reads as TGTGCCAGCAGCTTGGGTCTTGGGGGGTCGTTCTTC. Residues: CASSLGLGGSFF.

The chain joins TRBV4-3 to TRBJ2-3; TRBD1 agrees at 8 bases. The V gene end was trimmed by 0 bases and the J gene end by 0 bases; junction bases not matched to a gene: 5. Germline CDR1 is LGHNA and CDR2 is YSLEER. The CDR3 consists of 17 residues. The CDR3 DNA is TGCGCCAGCAGCCAAGAAAAAACAGGGGGAAGCACAGATACGCAGTATTTT. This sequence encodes CASSQEKTGGSTDTQYF.

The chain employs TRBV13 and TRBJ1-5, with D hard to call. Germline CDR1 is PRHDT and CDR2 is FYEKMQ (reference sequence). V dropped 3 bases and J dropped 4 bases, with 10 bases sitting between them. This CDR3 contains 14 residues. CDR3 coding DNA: TGTGCCAGCAGCTTGGGTCAGGCTAATCAGCCCCAGCATTTT. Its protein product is CASSLGQANQPQHF.

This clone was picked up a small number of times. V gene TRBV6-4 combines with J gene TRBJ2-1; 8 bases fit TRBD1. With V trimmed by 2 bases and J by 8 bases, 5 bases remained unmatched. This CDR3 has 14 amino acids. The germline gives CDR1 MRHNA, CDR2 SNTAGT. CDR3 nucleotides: TGTGCCAGCAGTGACGGGACAGGATCGGATGAGCAGTTCTTC. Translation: CASSDGTGSDEQFF.

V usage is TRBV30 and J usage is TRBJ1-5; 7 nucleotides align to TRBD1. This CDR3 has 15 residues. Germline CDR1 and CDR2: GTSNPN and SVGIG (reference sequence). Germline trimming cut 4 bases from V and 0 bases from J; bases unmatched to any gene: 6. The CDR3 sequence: CAWNPTGASNQPQHF. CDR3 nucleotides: TGTGCCTGGAATCCCACAGGGGCTAGCAATCAGCCCCAGCATTTT.

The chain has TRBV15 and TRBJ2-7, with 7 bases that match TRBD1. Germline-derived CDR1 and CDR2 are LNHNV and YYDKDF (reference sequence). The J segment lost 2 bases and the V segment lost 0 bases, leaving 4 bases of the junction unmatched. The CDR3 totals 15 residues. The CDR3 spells CATSRDRTGAYEQYF. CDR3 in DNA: TGTGCCACCAGCAGAGACCGAACAGGGGCCTACGAGCAGTACTTC.

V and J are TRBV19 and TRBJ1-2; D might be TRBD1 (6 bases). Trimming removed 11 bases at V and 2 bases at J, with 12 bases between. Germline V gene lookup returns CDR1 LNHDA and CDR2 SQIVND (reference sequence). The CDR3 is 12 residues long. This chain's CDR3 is CASKGGNYGYTF. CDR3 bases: TGTGCCTCGAAAGGGGGAAACTATGGCTACACCTTC. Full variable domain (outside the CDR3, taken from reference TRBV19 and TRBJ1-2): DGGITQSPKYLFRKEGQNVTLSCEQNLNHDAMYWYRQDPGQGLRLIYYSQIVNDFQKGDIAEGYSVSREKKESFPLTVTSAQKNPTAFYLCASKGGNYGYTFGSGTRLTVV.

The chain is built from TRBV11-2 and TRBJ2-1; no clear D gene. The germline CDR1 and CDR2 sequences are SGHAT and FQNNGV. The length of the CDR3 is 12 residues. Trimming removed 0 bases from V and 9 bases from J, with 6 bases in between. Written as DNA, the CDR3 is TGTGCCAGCAGCTTAGATACCAGTGAGCAGTTCTTC. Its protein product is CASSLDTSEQFF.

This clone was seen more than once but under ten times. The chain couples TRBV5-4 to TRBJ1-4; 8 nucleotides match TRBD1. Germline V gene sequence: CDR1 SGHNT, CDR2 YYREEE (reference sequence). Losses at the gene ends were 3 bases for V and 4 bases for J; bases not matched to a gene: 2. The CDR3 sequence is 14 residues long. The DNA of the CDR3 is TGTGCCAGCAGCTCGGGACAGGATAATGAAAAACTGTTTTTT. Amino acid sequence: CASSSGQDNEKLFF.

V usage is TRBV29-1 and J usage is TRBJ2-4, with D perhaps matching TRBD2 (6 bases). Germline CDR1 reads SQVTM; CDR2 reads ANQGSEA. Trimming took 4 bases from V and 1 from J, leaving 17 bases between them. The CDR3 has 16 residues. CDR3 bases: TGCAGCGTTGGGGTCGGGAGCTCGGTGGCCAAAAACATTCAGTACTTC. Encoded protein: CSVGVGSSVAKNIQYF.

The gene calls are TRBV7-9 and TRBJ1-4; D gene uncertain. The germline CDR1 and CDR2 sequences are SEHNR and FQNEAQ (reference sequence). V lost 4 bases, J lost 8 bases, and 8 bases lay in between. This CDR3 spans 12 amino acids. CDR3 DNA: TGTGCCAGCAGCTACAGTGGCGAAAAACTGTTTTTT. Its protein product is CASSYSGEKLFF.

The CDR3, as DNA: TGTGCCAGCAGCCAAGATCTCCGCTCAGGAAATTACTATGGCTACACCTTC. It translates to CASSQDLRSGNYYGYTF. The chain carries TRBV14 and TRBJ1-2; D call uncertain. The CDR3 has 17 residues. Trimming stripped 0 bases from V and 3 bases from J, with 17 bases between. Germline V gene sequence: CDR1 SGHDN, CDR2 FVKESK.

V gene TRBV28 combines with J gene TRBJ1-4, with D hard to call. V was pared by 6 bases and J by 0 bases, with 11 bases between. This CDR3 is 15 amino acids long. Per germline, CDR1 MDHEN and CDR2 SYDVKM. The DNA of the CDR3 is TGTGCCAGCAGCTCAGTCGGGGCAACTAATGAAAAACTGTTTTTT. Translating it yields CASSSVGATNEKLFF. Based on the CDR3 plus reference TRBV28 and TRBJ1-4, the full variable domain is DVKVTQSSRYLVKRTGEKVFLECVQDMDHENMFWYRQDPGLGLRLIYFSYDVKMKEKGDIPEGYSVSREKKERFSLILESASTNQTSMYLCASSSVGATNEKLFFGSGTQLSVL.

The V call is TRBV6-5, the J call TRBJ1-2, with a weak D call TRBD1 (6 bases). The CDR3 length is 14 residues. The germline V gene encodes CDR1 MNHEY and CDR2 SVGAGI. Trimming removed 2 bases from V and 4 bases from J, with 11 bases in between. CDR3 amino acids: CASSYGGRGYGYTF. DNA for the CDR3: TGTGCCAGCAGTTACGGTGGCAGGGGCTATGGCTACACCTTC.

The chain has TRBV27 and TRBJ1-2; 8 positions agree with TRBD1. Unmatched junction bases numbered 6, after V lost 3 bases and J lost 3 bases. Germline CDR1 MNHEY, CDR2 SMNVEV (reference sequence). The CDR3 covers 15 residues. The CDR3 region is CASSLTGTGHYGYTF. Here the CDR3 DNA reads TGTGCCAGCAGTTTGACCGGGACAGGACACTATGGCTACACCTTC.

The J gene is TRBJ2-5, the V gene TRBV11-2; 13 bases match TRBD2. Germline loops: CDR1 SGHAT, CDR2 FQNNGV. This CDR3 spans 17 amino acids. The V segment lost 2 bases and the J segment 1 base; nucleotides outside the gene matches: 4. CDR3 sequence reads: CASSLTRTSGSQETQYF. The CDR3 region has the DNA TGTGCCAGCAGCTTAACCAGGACTAGCGGGAGCCAAGAGACCCAGTACTTC.

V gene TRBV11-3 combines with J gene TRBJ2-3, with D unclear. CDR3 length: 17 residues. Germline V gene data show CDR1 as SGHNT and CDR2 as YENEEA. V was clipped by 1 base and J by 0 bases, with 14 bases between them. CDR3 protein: CASSLGLARVSTDTQYF. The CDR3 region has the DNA TGTGCCAGCAGCTTAGGACTGGCACGCGTTAGCACAGATACGCAGTATTTT.

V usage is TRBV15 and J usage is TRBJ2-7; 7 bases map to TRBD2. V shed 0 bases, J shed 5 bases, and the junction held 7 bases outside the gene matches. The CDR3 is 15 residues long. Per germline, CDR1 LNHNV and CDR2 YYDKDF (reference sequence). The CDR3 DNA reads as TGTGCCACCAGCAGAGATTGGGCGGGGGACCACGAGCAGTACTTC. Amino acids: CATSRDWAGDHEQYF.

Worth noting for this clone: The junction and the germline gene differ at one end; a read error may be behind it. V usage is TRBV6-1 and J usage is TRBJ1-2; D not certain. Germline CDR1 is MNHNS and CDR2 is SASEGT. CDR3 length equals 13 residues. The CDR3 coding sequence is TGTGCCAGCAGTACCCCCAGCCTCTCCGAGGCCCACTTC. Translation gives CASSTPSLSEAHF.